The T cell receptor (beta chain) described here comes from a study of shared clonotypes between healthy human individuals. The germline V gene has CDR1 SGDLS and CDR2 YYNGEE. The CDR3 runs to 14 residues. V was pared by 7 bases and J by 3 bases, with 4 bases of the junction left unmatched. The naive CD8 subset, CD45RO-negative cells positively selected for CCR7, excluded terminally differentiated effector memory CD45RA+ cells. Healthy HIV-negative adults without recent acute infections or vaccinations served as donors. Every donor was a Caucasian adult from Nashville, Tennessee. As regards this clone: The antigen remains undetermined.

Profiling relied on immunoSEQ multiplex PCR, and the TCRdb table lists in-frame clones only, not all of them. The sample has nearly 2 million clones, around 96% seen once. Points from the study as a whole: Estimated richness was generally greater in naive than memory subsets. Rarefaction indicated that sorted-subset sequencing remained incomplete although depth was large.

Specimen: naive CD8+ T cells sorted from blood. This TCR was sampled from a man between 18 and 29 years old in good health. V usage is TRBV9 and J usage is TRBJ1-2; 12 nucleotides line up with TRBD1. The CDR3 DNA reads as TGTGCCAGCCAGGGACAGGGGGCTGACTATGGCTACACCTTC. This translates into CASQGQGADYGYTF.